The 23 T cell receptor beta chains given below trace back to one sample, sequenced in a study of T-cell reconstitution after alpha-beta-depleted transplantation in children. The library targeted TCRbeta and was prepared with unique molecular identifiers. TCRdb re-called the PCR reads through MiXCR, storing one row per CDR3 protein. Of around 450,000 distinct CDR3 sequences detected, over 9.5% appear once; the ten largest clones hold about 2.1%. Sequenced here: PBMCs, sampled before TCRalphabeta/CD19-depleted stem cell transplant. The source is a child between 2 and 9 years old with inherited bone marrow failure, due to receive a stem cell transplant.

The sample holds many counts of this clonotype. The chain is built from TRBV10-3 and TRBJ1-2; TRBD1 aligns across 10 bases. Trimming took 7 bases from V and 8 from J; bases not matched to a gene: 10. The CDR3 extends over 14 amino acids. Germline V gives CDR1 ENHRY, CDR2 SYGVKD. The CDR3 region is CAITTGQGKRGYTF. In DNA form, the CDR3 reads TGTGCCATCACCACGGGACAGGGGAAGCGGGGCTACACCTTC.

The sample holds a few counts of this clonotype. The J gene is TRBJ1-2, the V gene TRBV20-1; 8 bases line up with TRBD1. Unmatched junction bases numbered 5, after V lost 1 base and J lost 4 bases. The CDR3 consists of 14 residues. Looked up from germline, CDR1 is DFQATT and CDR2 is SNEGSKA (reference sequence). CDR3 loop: CSARALTGAYGYTF. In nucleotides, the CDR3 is TGCAGTGCTAGAGCCCTGACAGGGGCCTATGGCTACACCTTC.

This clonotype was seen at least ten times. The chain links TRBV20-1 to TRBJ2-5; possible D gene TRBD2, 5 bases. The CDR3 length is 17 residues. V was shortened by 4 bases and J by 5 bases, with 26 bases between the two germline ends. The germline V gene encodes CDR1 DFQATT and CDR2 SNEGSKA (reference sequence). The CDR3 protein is CSATFGVARPVGETQYF. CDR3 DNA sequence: TGCAGTGCTACCTTCGGGGTGGCTAGGCCGGTCGGGGAGACCCAGTACTTC.

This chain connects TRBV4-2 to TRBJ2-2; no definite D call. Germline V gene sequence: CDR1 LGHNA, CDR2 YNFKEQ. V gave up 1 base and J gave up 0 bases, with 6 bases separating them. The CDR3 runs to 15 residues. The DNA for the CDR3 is TGTGCCAGCAGCCAAGCGCCATCGAACACCGGGGAGCTGTTTTTT. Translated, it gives CASSQAPSNTGELFF.

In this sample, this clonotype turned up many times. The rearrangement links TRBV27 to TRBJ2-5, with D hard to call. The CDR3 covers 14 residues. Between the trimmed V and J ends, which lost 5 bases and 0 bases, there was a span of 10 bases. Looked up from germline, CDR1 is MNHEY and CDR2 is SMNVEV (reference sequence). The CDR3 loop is CASSLATNQETQYF. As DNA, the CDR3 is TGTGCCAGCAGTCTTGCCACCAACCAAGAGACCCAGTACTTC.

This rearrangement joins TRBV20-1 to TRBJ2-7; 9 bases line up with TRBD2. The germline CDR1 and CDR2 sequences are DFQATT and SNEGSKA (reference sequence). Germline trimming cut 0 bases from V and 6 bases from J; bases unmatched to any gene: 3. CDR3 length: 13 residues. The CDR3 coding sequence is TGCAGTGCTAGAGATCCACTAGCGGGCGAGCAGTACTTC. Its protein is CSARDPLAGEQYF.

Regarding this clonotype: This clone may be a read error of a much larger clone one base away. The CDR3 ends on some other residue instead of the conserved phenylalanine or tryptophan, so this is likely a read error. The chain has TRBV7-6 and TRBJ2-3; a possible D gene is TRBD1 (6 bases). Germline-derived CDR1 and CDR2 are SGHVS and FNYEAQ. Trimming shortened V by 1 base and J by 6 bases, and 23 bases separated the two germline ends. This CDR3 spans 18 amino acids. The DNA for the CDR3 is TGTGCCAGCAGCTTAGACCGCGAGGACAGTGGTTCTTGGGATACGCAGTATATT. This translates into CASSLDREDSGSWDTQYI.

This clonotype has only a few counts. The CDR3 sequence: CSASPTSGIYNEQFF. The DNA for the CDR3 is TGCAGTGCTAGCCCCACTAGCGGAATATACAATGAGCAGTTCTTC. V usage is TRBV20-1 and J usage is TRBJ2-1; 8 bases align to TRBD2. CDR1 DFQATT and CDR2 SNEGSKA come from the germline V gene (reference sequence). Germline trimming cut 3 bases from V and 4 bases from J; bases unmatched to any gene: 8. This CDR3 contains 15 residues.

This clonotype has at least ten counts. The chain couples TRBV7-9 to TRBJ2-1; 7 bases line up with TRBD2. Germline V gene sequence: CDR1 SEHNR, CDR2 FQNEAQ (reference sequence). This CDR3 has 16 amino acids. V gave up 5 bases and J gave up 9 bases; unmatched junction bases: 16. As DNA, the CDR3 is TGTGCCAGCAGCCGTTCCCTCGGCGGGAGTTCACGTGAGCAGTTCTTC. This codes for CASSRSLGGSSREQFF.

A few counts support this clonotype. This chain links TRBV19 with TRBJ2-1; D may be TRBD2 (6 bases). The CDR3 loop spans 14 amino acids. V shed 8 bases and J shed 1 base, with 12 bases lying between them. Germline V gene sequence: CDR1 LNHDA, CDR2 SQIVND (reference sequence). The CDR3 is CASGSGTSYNEQFF. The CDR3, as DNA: TGTGCCAGTGGCTCCGGGACTTCCTACAATGAGCAGTTCTTC.

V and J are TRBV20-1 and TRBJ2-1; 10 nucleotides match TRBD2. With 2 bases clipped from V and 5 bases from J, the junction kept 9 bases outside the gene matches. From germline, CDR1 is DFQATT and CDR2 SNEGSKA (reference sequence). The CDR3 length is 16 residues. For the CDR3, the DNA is TGCAGTGCTAGATTGGCTAGCGGGAGCCGTCACAATGAGCAGTTCTTC. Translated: CSARLASGSRHNEQFF.

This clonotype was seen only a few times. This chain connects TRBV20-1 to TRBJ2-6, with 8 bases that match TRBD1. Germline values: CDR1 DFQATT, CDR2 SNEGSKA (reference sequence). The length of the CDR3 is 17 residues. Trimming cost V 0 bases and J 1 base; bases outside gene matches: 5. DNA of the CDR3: TGCAGTGCTAGAGATGTGGGACAGGATTCTGGGGCCAACGTCCTGACTTTC. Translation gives CSARDVGQDSGANVLTF.

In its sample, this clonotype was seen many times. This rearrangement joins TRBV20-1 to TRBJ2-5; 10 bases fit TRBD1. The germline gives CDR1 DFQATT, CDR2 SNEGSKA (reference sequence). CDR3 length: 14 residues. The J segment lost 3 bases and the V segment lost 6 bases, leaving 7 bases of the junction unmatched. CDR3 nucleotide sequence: TGCAGTGCCAGGGACAGGGGATTCAAAGAGACCCAGTACTTC. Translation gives CSARDRGFKETQYF.

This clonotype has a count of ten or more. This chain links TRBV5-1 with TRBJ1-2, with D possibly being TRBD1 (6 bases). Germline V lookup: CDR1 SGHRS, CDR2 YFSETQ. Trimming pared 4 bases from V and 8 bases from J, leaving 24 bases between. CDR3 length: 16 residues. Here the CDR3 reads CASSVLYPGHRFGYTF. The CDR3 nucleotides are TGCGCCAGCAGCGTACTTTACCCGGGACATAGGTTCGGCTACACCTTC.

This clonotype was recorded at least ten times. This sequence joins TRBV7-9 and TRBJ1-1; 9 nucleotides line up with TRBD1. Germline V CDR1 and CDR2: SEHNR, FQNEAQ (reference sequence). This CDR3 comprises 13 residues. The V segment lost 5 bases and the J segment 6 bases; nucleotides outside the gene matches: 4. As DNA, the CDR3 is TGTGCCAGCAGCCCAAGGACAGGGGCTGAAGCTTTCTTT. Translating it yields CASSPRTGAEAFF.

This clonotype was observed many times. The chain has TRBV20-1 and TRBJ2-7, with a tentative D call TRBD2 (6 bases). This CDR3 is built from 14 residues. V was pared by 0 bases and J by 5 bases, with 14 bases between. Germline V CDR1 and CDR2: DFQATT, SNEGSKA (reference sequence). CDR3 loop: CSARDLAPVDEQYF. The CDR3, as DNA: TGCAGTGCTAGAGATCTAGCGCCCGTAGACGAGCAGTACTTC.

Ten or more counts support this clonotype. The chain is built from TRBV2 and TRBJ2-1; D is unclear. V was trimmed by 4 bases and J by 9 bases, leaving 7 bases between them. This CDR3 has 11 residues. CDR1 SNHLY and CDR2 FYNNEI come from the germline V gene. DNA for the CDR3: TGTGCCAGCAGTGTTACCCGTGAGCAGTTCTTC. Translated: CASSVTREQFF.

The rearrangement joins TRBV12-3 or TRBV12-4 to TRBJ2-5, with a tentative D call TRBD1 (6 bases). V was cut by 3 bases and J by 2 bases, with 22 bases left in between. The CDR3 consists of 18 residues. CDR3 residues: CASSFGSGALSVQETQYF. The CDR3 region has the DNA TGTGCCAGCAGTTTTGGATCAGGGGCCCTATCGGTTCAAGAGACCCAGTACTTC.

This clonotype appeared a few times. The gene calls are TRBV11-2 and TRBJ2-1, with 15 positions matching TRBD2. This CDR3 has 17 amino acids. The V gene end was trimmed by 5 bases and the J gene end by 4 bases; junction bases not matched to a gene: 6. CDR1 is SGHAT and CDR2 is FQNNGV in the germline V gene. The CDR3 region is CASSAGLAGGYYNEQFF. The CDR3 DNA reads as TGTGCCAGCAGCGCGGGACTAGCGGGAGGTTATTACAATGAGCAGTTCTTC.

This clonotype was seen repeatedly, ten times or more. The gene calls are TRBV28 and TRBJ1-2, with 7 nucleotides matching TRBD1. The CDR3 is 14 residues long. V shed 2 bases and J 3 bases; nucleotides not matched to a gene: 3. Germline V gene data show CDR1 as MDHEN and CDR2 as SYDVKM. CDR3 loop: CASSLSDRDYGYTF. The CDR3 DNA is TGTGCCAGCAGTTTAAGTGACAGGGACTATGGCTACACCTTC.

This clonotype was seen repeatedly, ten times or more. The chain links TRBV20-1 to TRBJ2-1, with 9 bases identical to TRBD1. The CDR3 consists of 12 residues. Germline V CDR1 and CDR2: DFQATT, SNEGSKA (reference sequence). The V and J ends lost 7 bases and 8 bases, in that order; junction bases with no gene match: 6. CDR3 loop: CSERTGDYEQFF. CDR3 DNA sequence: TGCAGTGAGCGGACAGGGGATTATGAGCAGTTCTTC.

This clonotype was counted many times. The CDR3 coding sequence is TGTGCCAGCAGCCCTCCCTTGGTGTCGGAACTGTTTTTT. Its translation is CASSPPLVSELFF. This chain joins TRBV12-3 or TRBV12-4 and TRBJ1-4, with unresolved D. This CDR3 has 13 residues. Trimming removed 6 bases at V and 12 bases at J, with 17 bases between.

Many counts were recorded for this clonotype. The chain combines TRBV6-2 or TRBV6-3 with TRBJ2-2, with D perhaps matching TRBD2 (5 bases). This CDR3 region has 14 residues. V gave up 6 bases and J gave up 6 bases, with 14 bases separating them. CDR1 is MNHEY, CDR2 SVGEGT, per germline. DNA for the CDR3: TGTGCCAGCAGGGACTTCTCACGGCCCGGGGAGCTGTTTTTT. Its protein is CASRDFSRPGELFF.